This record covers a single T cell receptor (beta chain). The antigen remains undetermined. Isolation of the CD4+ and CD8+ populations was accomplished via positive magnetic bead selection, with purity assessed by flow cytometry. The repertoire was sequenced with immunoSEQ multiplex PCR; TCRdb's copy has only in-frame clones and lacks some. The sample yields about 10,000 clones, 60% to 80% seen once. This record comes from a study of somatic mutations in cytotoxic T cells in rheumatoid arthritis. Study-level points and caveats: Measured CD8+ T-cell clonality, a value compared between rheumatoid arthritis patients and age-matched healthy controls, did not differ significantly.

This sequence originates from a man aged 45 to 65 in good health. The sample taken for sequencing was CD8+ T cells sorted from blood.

CDR3 sequence (DNA): TGTGCAAGTCGCTTAGATGCGGGACCGACCCACTACGAGCAGTACTTC. Protein: CASRLDAGPTHYEQYF. The gene calls are TRBV12-2 and TRBJ2-7; the table gives TRBD2 as D, unverified against the DNA. TRBV12-2 represents a pseudogene. The CDR3 sequence is 16 residues long.